This passage covers 22 T cell receptor beta chains from one sample sequenced in a study of T and B cells in COVID-19 patients. Each TRB amplification used roughly 250-550 ng of genomic DNA from blood. Multiplex PCR with BIOMED2 TRB-A/B primer pools amplified TRB rearrangements. TCRdb used MiXCR to reprocess the multiplex PCR reads, holding one entry per CDR3 protein. The sample lists approximately 8,500 distinct CDR3 sequences, over 25% seen once, with 5.5% in the top ten. The specimen was blood. All receptors come from a human donor who had recovered from COVID-19.

In regard to this clonotype: This clone may be a read error of a much larger clone one base away. J is TRBJ2-7 and V is TRBV30, with D possibly TRBD2 on 6 matching bases. Germline CDR1 is GTSNPN and CDR2 is SVGIG (reference sequence). The CDR3 has 16 residues. V was clipped by 0 bases and J by 3 bases, with 18 bases between them. CDR3 coding DNA: TGTGCCTGGAGTGTACAGTCCAGGGAGGTGTACTACGAGCAGTACTTC. Its translation: CAWSVQSREVYYEQYF. Full variable domain (rest looked up from reference TRBV30 and TRBJ2-7): SQTIHQWPATLVQPVGSPLSLECTVEGTSNPNLYWYRQAAGRGLQLLFYSVGIGQISSEVPQNLSASRPQDRQFILSSKKLLLSDSGFYLCAWSVQSREVYYEQYFGPGTRLTVT.

The sample holds a few counts of this clonotype. V and J are TRBV18 and TRBJ1-2; D gene uncertain. This CDR3 contains 15 residues. V was trimmed by 6 bases and J by 2 bases, leaving 16 bases between them. From germline, CDR1 is KGHSH and CDR2 LQKENI. In DNA form, the CDR3 reads TGTGCCAGCTCCCTCGGTATGGTATCCAACTATGGCTACACCTTC. It codes for CASSLGMVSNYGYTF. Variable domain in full (rest from reference TRBV18 and TRBJ1-2): NAGVMQNPRHLVRRRGQEARLRCSPMKGHSHVYWYRQLPEEGLKFMVYLQKENIIDESGMPKERFSAEFPKEGPSILRIQQVVRGDSAAYFCASSLGMVSNYGYTFGSGTRLTVV.

The J gene is TRBJ2-1, the V gene TRBV6-5, with TRBD2 identical over 14 bases. Germline lookup yields CDR1 MNHEY and CDR2 SVGAGI. The CDR3 sequence is 18 residues long. With 5 bases clipped from V and 0 bases from J, the junction kept 6 bases outside the gene matches. CDR3 residues: CASSGTSGGLSSYNEQFF. The CDR3 DNA is TGTGCCAGCAGTGGGACTAGCGGGGGCCTGAGCTCCTACAATGAGCAGTTCTTC.

The chain uses TRBV20-1 and TRBJ2-1; 8 bases line up with TRBD2. The CDR3 has 12 amino acids. Germline values: CDR1 DFQATT, CDR2 SNEGSKA (reference sequence). V lost 6 bases to trimming and J lost 8 bases; unmatched junction nucleotides: 6. CDR3 bases: TGCAGTGCCGCGGGGGGTAACGATGAGCAGTTCTTC. Its translation: CSAAGGNDEQFF.

Worth noting for this clonotype: Given a much more abundant clone one base away, this may be a read error. V and J are TRBV30 and TRBJ2-3; a possible D gene is TRBD1 (6 bases). V was trimmed by 1 base and J by 9 bases, leaving 17 bases between them. CDR3 size: 14 residues. The germline V gene encodes CDR1 GTSNPN and CDR2 SVGIG (reference sequence). CDR3 sequence reads: CAWSAGQRVWTQYF. The CDR3 bases are TGTGCCTGGAGTGCTGGACAGAGGGTTTGGACGCAGTATTTT. Full variable domain (missing parts from reference TRBV30 and TRBJ2-3): SQTIHQWPATLVQPVGSPLSLECTVEGTSNPNLYWYRQAAGRGLQLLFYSVGIGQISSEVPQNLSASRPQDRQFILSSKKLLLSDSGFYLCAWSAGQRVWTQYFGPGTRLTVL.

The chain carries TRBV13 and TRBJ1-3; TRBD1 agrees at 7 bases. CDR1 and CDR2 (germline): PRHDT, FYEKMQ (reference sequence). The CDR3 covers 15 residues. The V gene end was trimmed by 5 bases and the J gene end by 4 bases; junction bases not matched to a gene: 8. Here the CDR3 DNA reads TGTGCCAGCAGCCCTACGACAGGGTTAGGAAACACCATATATTTT. Translation: CASSPTTGLGNTIYF. Filled out from reference TRBV13 and TRBJ1-3, the complete variable domain reads AAGVIQSPRHLIKEKRETATLKCYPIPRHDTVYWYQQGPGQDPQFLISFYEKMQSDKGSIPDRFSAQQFSDYHSELNMSSLELGDSALYFCASSPTTGLGNTIYFGEGSWLTVV.

This clonotype is labeled medium-sized (0.01 to 0.1%). This chain connects TRBV15 to TRBJ2-1, with TRBD1 identical over 8 bases. The CDR3 runs to 16 residues. The V gene's germline CDR1 is LNHNV and CDR2 YYDKDF (reference sequence). The junction had 2 bases not matched to a gene; V was cut back by 0 bases and J by 1 base. The CDR3 here is CATSREQGVSYNEQFF. Here the CDR3 DNA reads TGTGCCACCAGCAGAGAACAGGGGGTGTCCTACAATGAGCAGTTCTTC. The full variable domain, completed using reference TRBV15 and TRBJ2-1, is DAMVIQNPRYQVTQFGKPVTLSCSQTLNHNVMYWYQQKSSQAPKLLFHYYDKDFNNEADTPDNFQSRRPNTSFCFLDIRSPGLGDTAMYLCATSREQGVSYNEQFFGPGTRLTVL.

This sequence joins TRBV30 and TRBJ2-2, with D possibly TRBD1 on 6 matching bases. The CDR3 is 14 residues long. V lost 0 bases, J lost 1 base, and 6 bases lay in between. Germline V gene lookup returns CDR1 GTSNPN and CDR2 SVGIG (reference sequence). CDR3 protein: CAWSVTGNTGELFF. Here the CDR3 DNA reads TGTGCCTGGAGTGTGACAGGGAACACCGGGGAGCTGTTTTTT.

This clonotype is categorized as medium-sized. J is TRBJ1-4 and V is TRBV6-6; D gene unclear. This CDR3 has 15 amino acids. The V and J ends lost 4 bases and 0 bases respectively, with 9 bases between them. Per germline, CDR1 MNHNY and CDR2 SVGAGI (reference sequence). The CDR3 nucleotides are TGTGCCAGCAGTTCGACCGGAGCAACTAATGAAAAACTGTTTTTT. It specifies CASSSTGATNEKLFF.

This clonotype was detected a few times. The J gene is TRBJ2-4, the V gene TRBV4-3; D may correspond to TRBD1 or TRBD2 (6 bases each). CDR1 and CDR2 from the germline V gene are LGHNA and YSLEER. The CDR3 length is 14 residues. Trimming left V 1 base short and J 6 bases short, with 10 bases between. The CDR3 bases are TGCGCCAGCAGCCAAGCGAGGGGGGTAAACATTCAGTACTTC. Amino acid sequence: CASSQARGVNIQYF.

This clonotype is medium-sized (0.01 to 0.1%) by share. The V and J genes are TRBV13 and TRBJ2-7; the D is unclear. Germline lookup yields CDR1 PRHDT and CDR2 FYEKMQ (reference sequence). This CDR3 contains 13 residues. V gave up 0 bases and J gave up 2 bases, with 5 bases separating them. Here the CDR3 reads CASSLGVTYEQYF. The CDR3 DNA is TGTGCCAGCAGCTTAGGGGTGACCTACGAGCAGTACTTC.

The rearrangement joins TRBV12-3 or TRBV12-4 to TRBJ2-1, with D uncertain. The CDR3 is 11 residues long. The ends were cut back, 4 bases at V and 6 bases at J, with 4 bases in the middle. The CDR3 region is CASSWRNEQFF. As DNA, the CDR3 is TGTGCCAGCAGTTGGCGCAATGAGCAGTTCTTC.

The table lists this clonotype with a few counts. This rearrangement joins TRBV14 to TRBJ2-5; 9 bases match TRBD1. The CDR3 runs to 17 residues. Germline V lookup: CDR1 SGHDN, CDR2 FVKESK. The V segment lost 3 bases and the J segment 3 bases; nucleotides outside the gene matches: 11. This chain's CDR3 is CASSQAGTGRKEETQYF. CDR3 DNA: TGTGCCAGCAGCCAGGCCGGGACAGGGCGAAAGGAAGAGACCCAGTACTTC.

This chain joins TRBV27 and TRBJ2-2; TRBD1 matches at 11 bases. J was trimmed by 5 bases and V by 4 bases; bases with no gene match: 6. This CDR3 is built from 16 residues. Germline lookup yields CDR1 MNHEY and CDR2 SMNVEV (reference sequence). In nucleotides, the CDR3 is TGTGCCAGCAGTTACCGGACAGGGGGCGCGACCGGGGAGCTGTTTTTT. It encodes CASSYRTGGATGELFF.

This clonotype has at least ten counts. This chain joins TRBV13 and TRBJ1-1; 7 positions agree with TRBD1. This CDR3 is 13 amino acids long. Losses at the gene ends were 4 bases for V and 3 bases for J; bases not matched to a gene: 2. Germline values: CDR1 PRHDT, CDR2 FYEKMQ (reference sequence). The CDR3 bases are TGTGCCAGCAGCTACGACAGGGACACTGAAGCTTTCTTT. This translates into CASSYDRDTEAFF.

This clonotype was counted a single time. V is TRBV29-1 and J is TRBJ2-2; TRBD1 matches 8 bases. Losses at the gene ends were 7 bases for V and 3 bases for J; bases not matched to a gene: 4. In germline, CDR1 is SQVTM, CDR2 ANQGSEA. This CDR3 spans 13 amino acids. This CDR3 reads CSARQGHTGELFF. The CDR3 nucleotides read TGCAGCGCCAGACAGGGGCACACCGGGGAGCTGTTTTTT.

The chain uses TRBV6-1 and TRBJ1-4, with no clear D. From germline, CDR1 is MNHNS and CDR2 SASEGT. Trimming took 1 base from V and 3 from J, leaving 9 bases between them. This CDR3 region has 15 residues. CDR3 nucleotide sequence: TGTGCCAGCAGTGAAGGGTCAAGGGCTAATGAAAAACTGTTTTTT. Protein sequence: CASSEGSRANEKLFF.

This clonotype was seen at least ten times. The rearrangement links TRBV6-2 or TRBV6-3 to TRBJ2-7; tentatively, D is TRBD1 or TRBD2 (5 bases each). Germline assignment: CDR1 MNHEY and CDR2 SVGEGT. The V end lost 8 bases, the J end lost 3 bases, and 20 bases lay between the germline ends. This CDR3 has 15 amino acids. CDR3 in amino acids: CASLGRVTGGYEQYV. The CDR3 nucleotides are TGTGCCAGCTTGGGACGCGTGACTGGAGGCTACGAGCAGTACGTC.

The table lists this clonotype with a few counts. The V gene is TRBV12-3 or TRBV12-4, the J gene TRBJ2-5; D is possibly TRBD1 (6 bases). V lost 3 bases and J 5 bases, leaving 10 bases between the germline ends. The CDR3 covers 13 residues. The CDR3 region is CASSFRQAETQYF. CDR3 sequence (DNA): TGTGCCAGCAGTTTTAGACAGGCGGAGACCCAGTACTTC.

By share of the sample, this clonotype is medium-sized. The chain uses TRBV29-1 and TRBJ1-4; no clear D gene. The V and J ends lost 2 bases and 6 bases respectively, with 10 bases between them. The germline gives CDR1 SQVTM, CDR2 ANQGSEA. CDR3 size: 13 residues. CDR3 sequence: CSVETASDEKLFF. CDR3 in DNA: TGCAGCGTTGAAACAGCTTCGGATGAAAAACTGTTTTTT. The whole variable domain, remainder taken from reference TRBV29-1 and TRBJ1-4, is SAVISQKPSRDICQRGTSLTIQCQVDSQVTMMFWYRQQPGQSLTLIATANQGSEATYESGFVIDKFPISRPNLTFSTLTVSNMSPEDSSIYLCSVETASDEKLFFGSGTQLSVL.

A few counts support this clonotype. The chain uses TRBV6-1 and TRBJ2-2; D is uncertain. CDR3 length: 11 amino acids. Germline V gene data show CDR1 as MNHNS and CDR2 as SASEGT. The ends were cut back, 6 bases at V and 6 bases at J, with 5 bases in the middle. DNA for the CDR3: TGTGCCAGCAGGGACGCCGGGGAGCTGTTTTTT. It yields the protein CASRDAGELFF.

V usage is TRBV18 and J usage is TRBJ1-1, with D unresolved. Germline V gene sequence: CDR1 KGHSH, CDR2 LQKENI. This CDR3 is 11 amino acids long. The V end was cut by 2 bases, the J end by 3 bases, with 1 base between. The CDR3 region is CASSPDTEAFF. The CDR3 DNA reads as TGTGCCAGCTCACCAGACACTGAAGCTTTCTTT.